Following are 17 T cell receptor beta chains from one sample sequenced in a study of T cells in Graves' hyperthyroidism and ophthalmopathy. Amplified TCR beta CDR3 regions came from RNA transcripts. A set of HTBI primers served as the primers for a first-round RT-PCR of the TCR CDR3. TCRdb reprocessed the multiplex PCR reads via MiXCR and lists one record per CDR3 protein. The profile shows 490,000 or so distinct CDR3 sequences, roughly 15% of them singletons. Sequencing used blood. The receptors stem from a woman aged 25-40 years with Graves' ophthalmopathy.

The genes are TRBV7-6 and TRBJ1-1; possible D gene TRBD1, 6 bases. From germline, CDR1 is SGHVS and CDR2 FNYEAQ. The CDR3 loop spans 16 amino acids. V was clipped by 4 bases and J by 0 bases, with 15 bases between them. CDR3 residues: CASSSHGGRMNTEAFF. The CDR3 bases are TGTGCCAGCAGCTCCCATGGGGGCCGCATGAACACTGAAGCTTTCTTT.

Ten or more counts support this clonotype. The rearrangement joins TRBV28 to TRBJ2-7, with 8 bases aligning to TRBD2. Germline V lookup: CDR1 MDHEN, CDR2 SYDVKM. J gave up 6 bases and V 1 base, and 5 bases lay outside the gene matches. CDR3 size: 14 residues. CDR3: CASSLLGTRSEQYF. DNA of the CDR3: TGTGCCAGCAGTTTATTGGGGACTAGGAGCGAGCAGTACTTC.

Remarks on this clonotype: Being one base from a much bigger clone, this may be a read error. The V gene is TRBV5-5, the J gene TRBJ2-1; TRBD2 matches 13 bases. J lost 8 bases, V lost 7 bases, and 12 bases had no gene match. Germline CDR1 is SGHKS and CDR2 is YYEKEE (reference sequence). There are 16 residues in the CDR3. For the CDR3, the DNA is TGTGCCAGCGGCACCGGGACTAGCGGGATCGGCGATGAGCAGTTCTTC. Translating it yields CASGTGTSGIGDEQFF.

V gene TRBV7-9 combines with J gene TRBJ2-2; possibly TRBD1 for D (6 bases). V lost 1 base and J lost 3, with 9 bases in between. The CDR3 has 15 residues. Germline V CDR1 and CDR2: SEHNR, FQNEAQ (reference sequence). The CDR3 loop reads CASSLVPGDTGELFF. For the CDR3, the DNA is TGTGCCAGCAGCTTAGTCCCAGGGGACACCGGGGAGCTGTTTTTT.

The table lists this clonotype with many counts. This chain joins TRBV5-1 and TRBJ2-1; no firm D call. V was pared by 0 bases and J by 5 bases, with 9 bases between. The germline gives CDR1 SGHRS, CDR2 YFSETQ. The CDR3 runs to 14 residues. CDR3: CASSLVGPNNEQFF. DNA for the CDR3: TGCGCCAGCAGCTTGGTAGGGCCGAACAATGAGCAGTTCTTC.

This clonotype appeared many times. The V and J genes are TRBV6-2 or TRBV6-3 and TRBJ2-7, with no clear D. The CDR3 sequence is 13 residues long. The germline V gene encodes CDR1 MNHEY and CDR2 SVGEGT. Trimming took 10 bases from V and 0 from J, leaving 13 bases between them. CDR3 in DNA: TGTGCCACCAAATTGTCGACCTCCTACGAGCAGTACTTC. Translated, it gives CATKLSTSYEQYF.

There are many counts of this clonotype. CDR3 sequence reads: CASSPENTGELFF. DNA for the CDR3: TGTGCCAGCAGCCCCGAAAACACCGGGGAGCTGTTTTTT. The gene calls are TRBV13 and TRBJ2-2; D gene uncertain. Germline loops: CDR1 PRHDT, CDR2 FYEKMQ (reference sequence). The CDR3 runs 13 residues. The ends were cut back, 5 bases at V and 2 bases at J, with 6 bases in the middle.

This clonotype was seen a few times. This chain connects TRBV27 to TRBJ2-7; 7 bases agree with TRBD1. CDR1 is MNHEY and CDR2 is SMNVEV in the germline V gene (reference sequence). This CDR3 spans 15 amino acids. Trimming cost V 1 base and J 2 bases; bases outside gene matches: 5. The CDR3 spells CASSLLQGNPYEQYF. The CDR3 DNA follows: TGTGCCAGCAGTTTATTACAGGGGAATCCCTACGAGCAGTACTTC.

The sample holds many counts of this clonotype. The chain recombines TRBV20-1 with TRBJ2-3, with 13 bases lining up with TRBD2. The CDR3 totals 17 residues. Germline loops: CDR1 DFQATT, CDR2 SNEGSKA (reference sequence). After removal of 0 bases from V and 4 bases from J, the junction contained 7 bases not matched to a gene. The CDR3 loop reads CSARDLRTSGSPDTQYF. CDR3 nucleotide sequence: TGCAGTGCTAGAGATCTGCGGACTAGCGGGAGTCCAGATACGCAGTATTTT.

The V call is TRBV9, the J call TRBJ1-1, with D possibly TRBD1 on 5 matching bases. The CDR3 totals 14 residues. Germline values: CDR1 SGDLS, CDR2 YYNGEE. V lost 3 bases and J lost 7, with 16 bases in between. The CDR3 region is CASSGGGGISEAFF. In DNA form, the CDR3 reads TGTGCCAGCAGCGGGGGGGGAGGGATCAGTGAAGCTTTCTTT.

This chain connects TRBV10-1 to TRBJ2-7, with 12 bases lining up with TRBD2. The V gene end was trimmed by 3 bases and the J gene end by 0 bases; junction bases not matched to a gene: 3. The CDR3 spans 16 residues. Germline V gene sequence: CDR1 WNHNN, CDR2 SYGVQD (reference sequence). The CDR3 coding sequence is TGCGCCAGCAGTGAAACTAGCGGGAGGAGCTCCTACGAGCAGTACTTC. This sequence encodes CASSETSGRSSYEQYF.

This clonotype has a handful of counts. V usage is TRBV6-2 or TRBV6-3 and J usage is TRBJ2-5, with D possibly TRBD2 on 6 matching bases. Germline-derived CDR1 and CDR2 are MNHEY and SVGEGT. This CDR3 is built from 14 residues. The V end lost 7 bases, the J end lost 2 bases, and 14 bases lay between the germline ends. CDR3 amino acids: CASTQRARQETQYF. Written as DNA, the CDR3 is TGTGCCAGCACCCAGCGGGCTAGACAAGAGACCCAGTACTTC.

The chain uses TRBV19 and TRBJ2-2; TRBD1 matches 10 bases. Germline-derived CDR1 and CDR2 are LNHDA and SQIVND (reference sequence). Trimming cost V 7 bases and J 5 bases; bases outside gene matches: 7. The CDR3 is 15 amino acids. CDR3 residues: CASKRRQGATGELFF. CDR3 DNA sequence: TGTGCCAGTAAGCGGAGACAGGGGGCTACCGGGGAGCTGTTTTTT.

Ten or more counts support this clonotype. The V gene is TRBV27, the J gene TRBJ1-5, with D tentatively TRBD1 (6 bases). V was trimmed by 8 bases and J by 0 bases, leaving 11 bases between them. Per the germline V gene, CDR1 is MNHEY and CDR2 is SMNVEV (reference sequence). The CDR3 totals 14 residues. CDR3 sequence reads: CASGQINSNQPQHF. CDR3 coding DNA: TGTGCCAGCGGACAGATAAATAGCAATCAGCCCCAGCATTTT.

The chain carries TRBV7-3 and TRBJ2-7; D is unresolved. Germline V gene data show CDR1 as SGHTA and CDR2 as FQGTGA. V was trimmed by 0 bases and J by 4 bases, leaving 7 bases between them. This CDR3 spans 13 amino acids. The CDR3 is CASSLTIEYEQYF. The DNA of the CDR3 is TGTGCCAGCAGCTTAACGATTGAATACGAGCAGTACTTC. Full variable domain (outside the CDR3, taken from reference TRBV7-3 and TRBJ2-7): GAGVSQTPSNKVTEKGKYVELRCDPISGHTALYWYRQSLGQGPEFLIYFQGTGAADDSGLPNDRFFAVRPEGSVSTLKIQRTERGDSAVYLCASSLTIEYEQYFGPGTRLTVT.

This clonotype came up a few times. The chain carries TRBV20-1 and TRBJ2-5; D not resolved. Germline CDR1 reads DFQATT; CDR2 reads SNEGSKA (reference sequence). CDR3 size: 13 residues. The V gene lost 6 bases and the J gene lost 1 base, with 12 bases spanning the gap. The CDR3 region is CSAPDPFQETQYF. The DNA for the CDR3 is TGCAGTGCCCCAGACCCCTTCCAAGAGACCCAGTACTTC.

This clonotype was recorded many times. This chain links TRBV4-3 with TRBJ2-1; maybe TRBD2 (6 bases). Germline assignment: CDR1 LGHNA and CDR2 YSLEER. Trimming pared 0 bases from V and 2 bases from J, leaving 11 bases between. This CDR3 comprises 16 residues. The CDR3 coding sequence is TGCGCCAGCAGCCAAGATGGGGGGAGCGCCTACAATGAGCAGTTCTTC. Amino acids: CASSQDGGSAYNEQFF.